One sample yielded the 29 T cell receptor beta chains listed below, sequenced in a study of T-cell memory formation after mild COVID-19. TCRdb processed the 5' RACE reads anew with MiXCR; each CDR3 protein has one entry. The profile covers 400,000 to 500,000 distinct CDR3 sequences, with 24% appearing a single time and around 9.5% taken by the ten largest. What was sequenced was PBMCs or a T cell subset sorted from them (not recorded which). Receptors originate from an adult woman who had mild COVID-19 (a few samples of this study predate the infection). Cell type and time point are not known.

The count of this clonotype is one. The chain joins TRBV29-1 to TRBJ2-1; D not certain. This CDR3 comprises 14 residues. Germline V gene lookup returns CDR1 SQVTM and CDR2 ANQGSEA. The V end lost 6 bases, the J end lost 0 bases, and 12 bases lay between the germline ends. The CDR3 nucleotides are TGCAGCGTGGAGAACCCTAGCTCCTACAATGAGCAGTTCTTC. Amino acids: CSVENPSSYNEQFF.

V usage is TRBV7-9 and J usage is TRBJ2-6; D unresolved. This CDR3 contains 15 residues. V was cut by 5 bases and J by 2 bases, with 10 bases left in between. Germline values: CDR1 SEHNR, CDR2 FQNEAQ (reference sequence). The DNA of the CDR3 is TGTGCCAGCAGCCTAAGTGGTCCTGGGGCCAACGTCCTGACTTTC. This translates into CASSLSGPGANVLTF.

J is TRBJ1-1 and V is TRBV4-1; TRBD1 agrees at 7 bases. The CDR3 covers 14 residues. CDR1 and CDR2 (germline): MGHRA, YSYEKL. After removal of 0 bases from V and 4 bases from J, the junction contained 2 bases not matched to a gene. CDR3 DNA sequence: TGCGCCAGCAGCCAAGATACAGGGGTCACTGAAGCTTTCTTT. Translating gives CASSQDTGVTEAFF.

The chain joins TRBV5-1 to TRBJ1-6, with D tentatively TRBD1 (6 bases). The CDR3 totals 13 residues. The germline CDR1 and CDR2 sequences are SGHRS and YFSETQ. V lost 2 bases and J 8 bases, leaving 8 bases between the germline ends. In nucleotides, the CDR3 is TGCGCCAGCAGCTTAGGGGGAGATTCACCCCTCCACTTT. As protein: CASSLGGDSPLHF.

The chain uses TRBV10-3 and TRBJ2-1, with D perhaps matching TRBD1 (5 bases). The CDR3 covers 17 residues. Germline CDR1 reads ENHRY; CDR2 reads SYGVKD. Trimming left V 0 bases short and J 2 bases short, with 14 bases between. CDR3 in DNA: TGTGCCATCAGTGAGTCGGATAGCAGGGCCACCTACAATGAGCAGTTCTTC. This codes for CAISESDSRATYNEQFF.

This clonotype was observed at least ten times. The chain employs TRBV3-1 and TRBJ1-5; D remains unclear. The CDR3 covers 15 residues. V was shortened by 1 base and J by 2 bases, with 9 bases between the two germline ends. Per the germline V gene, CDR1 is LGHDT and CDR2 is YNNKEL (reference sequence). The DNA for the CDR3 is TGTGCCAGCAGCCAAGGGGGTGGGGGCAATCAGCCCCAGCATTTT. This encodes CASSQGGGGNQPQHF.

This clonotype was counted between two and nine times. The chain carries TRBV6-1 and TRBJ2-5; D is ambiguous. V was pared by 5 bases and J by 3 bases, with 13 bases between. CDR3 size: 14 residues. Germline V gives CDR1 MNHNS, CDR2 SASEGT. The CDR3, as DNA: TGTGCCAGCAGTCGCCGGGTGGGTGAAGAGACCCAGTACTTC. Its translation is CASSRRVGEETQYF.

This clonotype was detected ten times or more. This chain connects TRBV5-6 to TRBJ2-7; 10 bases align to TRBD1. The CDR3 covers 14 residues. Trimming took 4 bases from V and 4 from J; bases not matched to a gene: 5. CDR1 SGHDT and CDR2 YYEEEE come from the germline V gene. In DNA, the CDR3 is TGTGCCAGCAGCCCCGGGACAGGGGTTTACGAGCAGTACTTC. Its translation is CASSPGTGVYEQYF.

V usage is TRBV6-1 and J usage is TRBJ2-7; tentatively, D is TRBD2 (7 bases). Germline V gene sequence: CDR1 MNHNS, CDR2 SASEGT. This CDR3 has 14 residues. V was pared by 7 bases and J by 6 bases, with 19 bases between. CDR3 region: CASTEQGGSGEQYF. CDR3 coding DNA: TGTGCCAGCACCGAACAGGGAGGGTCGGGCGAGCAGTACTTC.

V and J are TRBV4-1 and TRBJ1-2, with TRBD1 matching 8 bases. The CDR3 is 15 residues long. Germline V CDR1 and CDR2: MGHRA, YSYEKL. V gave up 2 bases and J gave up 4 bases; unmatched junction bases: 6. The chain's CDR3 is CASSQLRTGRYGYTF. CDR3 nucleotide sequence: TGCGCCAGCAGCCAACTCCGGACAGGGCGCTATGGCTACACCTTC.

This clonotype has only a few counts. As DNA, the CDR3 is TGCGCCAGCAGCTTGGAATGGGGGAGGGCCACCGGGGAGCTGTTTTTT. This encodes CASSLEWGRATGELFF. V and J are TRBV5-1 and TRBJ2-2; 7 bases fit TRBD2. V lost 0 bases and J lost 4; bases outside the gene matches: 6. Germline CDR1 and CDR2: SGHRS and YFSETQ. CDR3 length: 16 residues.

This clonotype was counted between two and nine times. The chain couples TRBV10-3 to TRBJ2-5; 10 positions match TRBD2. The length of the CDR3 is 14 residues. V lost 6 bases and J lost 3; bases outside the gene matches: 4. Germline loops: CDR1 ENHRY, CDR2 SYGVKD. CDR3: CAISGAGGKETQYF. The CDR3 DNA reads as TGTGCCATCAGCGGAGCGGGGGGGAAAGAGACCCAGTACTTC.

This rearrangement joins TRBV9 to TRBJ1-2; TRBD1 matches 12 bases. The germline gives CDR1 SGDLS, CDR2 YYNGEE. After removal of 4 bases from V and 8 bases from J, the junction contained 12 bases not matched to a gene. The CDR3 has 16 amino acids. Here the CDR3 reads CASSTQPGQGASGYTF. For the CDR3, the DNA is TGTGCCAGCAGCACCCAGCCGGGACAGGGGGCGTCCGGCTACACCTTC.

The gene calls are TRBV12-3 or TRBV12-4 and TRBJ1-1; no firm D call. The CDR3 covers 15 residues. The V end lost 6 bases, the J end lost 2 bases, and 16 bases lay between the germline ends. CDR3 nucleotide sequence: TGTGCCAGCAGGGCCTCCATCGGGGTCAACACTGAAGCTTTCTTT. Amino acids: CASRASIGVNTEAFF.

The chain combines TRBV7-6 with TRBJ1-3; D not resolved. The CDR3 contains 16 residues. V shed 5 bases and J shed 0 bases, with 14 bases lying between them. From germline, CDR1 is SGHVS and CDR2 FNYEAQ. The CDR3 region is CASSPRLVSSGNTIYF. The CDR3 DNA sequence: TGTGCCAGCAGCCCTCGGTTGGTGAGCTCTGGAAACACCATATATTTT. Full variable domain (missing parts from reference TRBV7-6 and TRBJ1-3): GAGVSQSPRYKVTKRGQDVALRCDPISGHVSLYWYRQALGQGPEFLTYFNYEAQQDKSGLPNDRFSAERPEGSISTLTIQRTEQRDSAMYRCASSPRLVSSGNTIYFGEGSWLTVV.

This clonotype occurred a few times. Here the CDR3 reads CASSQVGGSSYEQYF. DNA of the CDR3: TGTGCCAGCAGCCAAGTGGGGGGCAGTTCCTACGAGCAGTACTTC. The chain couples TRBV3-1 to TRBJ2-7; D could derive from TRBD1 or TRBD2 (6 bases each). The germline V and J ends were trimmed by 1 base and 1 base, with 11 bases remaining between them. Germline assignment: CDR1 LGHDT and CDR2 YNNKEL (reference sequence). This CDR3 spans 15 amino acids.

V gene TRBV6-2 or TRBV6-3 combines with J gene TRBJ2-7; TRBD2 matches 7 bases. Trimming at V came to 7 bases and at J to 1 base, leaving 10 bases not matched to a gene. Germline CDR1 reads MNHEY; CDR2 reads SVGEGT. The CDR3 loop spans 15 amino acids. CDR3 protein: CASKNGGSSSYEQYF. The CDR3 region has the DNA TGTGCCAGCAAGAACGGCGGGAGTTCTTCCTACGAGCAGTACTTC.

The chain recombines TRBV5-1 with TRBJ1-5; D is unresolved. V dropped 10 bases and J dropped 1 base, with 15 bases sitting between them. The CDR3 totals 14 residues. Per the germline V gene, CDR1 is SGHRS and CDR2 is YFSETQ. Written as DNA, the CDR3 is TGCGCCTCTTTAAACGGGCGGAGCAATCAGCCCCAGCATTTT. Translated: CASLNGRSNQPQHF.

V usage is TRBV6-2 or TRBV6-3 and J usage is TRBJ2-2; D not certain. Germline CDR1 is MNHEY and CDR2 is SVGEGT. The CDR3 has 14 residues. V was trimmed by 5 bases and J by 4 bases, leaving 11 bases between them. The CDR3 spells CASSPGVGTGELFF. CDR3 in DNA: TGTGCCAGCAGTCCCGGAGTGGGCACCGGGGAGCTGTTTTTT.

The chain is built from TRBV27 and TRBJ1-2, with D perhaps matching TRBD1 (5 bases). V gave up 6 bases and J gave up 3 bases, with 11 bases separating them. The germline CDR1 and CDR2 sequences are MNHEY and SMNVEV (reference sequence). The CDR3 extends over 13 amino acids. CDR3 DNA sequence: TGTGCCAGCAGGATGGGACGGTACTATGGCTACACCTTC. This sequence encodes CASRMGRYYGYTF.

The chain has TRBV20-1 and TRBJ1-2; D is possibly TRBD1 (5 bases). V was clipped by 6 bases and J by 7 bases, with 15 bases between them. CDR1 and CDR2 (germline): DFQATT, SNEGSKA (reference sequence). The CDR3 totals 12 residues. CDR3 sequence: CSAPTAGGGYTF. DNA for the CDR3: TGCAGTGCCCCGACGGCGGGGGGTGGCTACACCTTC.

The V gene is TRBV3-1, the J gene TRBJ2-7; perhaps TRBD1 as D (5 bases). Trimming left V 2 bases short and J 4 bases short, with 12 bases between. The CDR3 is 14 residues long. Germline loops: CDR1 LGHDT, CDR2 YNNKEL (reference sequence). The CDR3: CASSQQGWLYEQYF. The CDR3 DNA reads as TGTGCCAGCAGCCAACAGGGTTGGTTGTACGAGCAGTACTTC.

This chain links TRBV18 with TRBJ2-7; D gene unclear. CDR1 is KGHSH and CDR2 is LQKENI in the germline V gene. V lost 5 bases and J lost 2, with 13 bases in between. The CDR3 consists of 14 residues. The CDR3 DNA follows: TGTGCCAGCTCAGCAAACTGGCAAACCTACGAGCAGTACTTC. Protein product: CASSANWQTYEQYF.

The rearrangement links TRBV19 to TRBJ1-1, with D perhaps matching TRBD1 (5 bases). The CDR3 totals 12 residues. V was cut by 3 bases and J by 7 bases, with 9 bases left in between. CDR1 and CDR2 (germline): LNHDA, SQIVND (reference sequence). CDR3 nucleotides: TGTGCCAGTAGTATCGAGGGGCTTGAAGCTTTCTTT. Translation: CASSIEGLEAFF.

The chain uses TRBV9 and TRBJ2-6; D not certain. Deletions cut 0 bases from V and 4 bases from J, with 2 bases between. This CDR3 is built from 13 residues. Germline V gives CDR1 SGDLS, CDR2 YYNGEE. Here the CDR3 reads CASSVVGANVLTF. The CDR3 nucleotides read TGTGCCAGCAGCGTAGTAGGGGCCAACGTCCTGACTTTC.

In its sample, this clonotype was seen once. The chain joins TRBV7-9 to TRBJ1-4; 7 nucleotides agree with TRBD1. V was pared by 5 bases and J by 4 bases, with 13 bases of the junction left unmatched. In germline, CDR1 is SEHNR, CDR2 FQNEAQ (reference sequence). The CDR3 consists of 17 residues. In DNA form, the CDR3 reads TGTGCCAGCAGCGGGGGGGACAGTTTTTTAAATAATGAAAAACTGTTTTTT. Its protein product is CASSGGDSFLNNEKLFF.

The genes are TRBV7-9 and TRBJ1-2; TRBD1 matches at 8 bases. The length of the CDR3 is 16 residues. The J segment lost 6 bases and the V segment lost 5 bases, leaving 14 bases of the junction unmatched. The germline gives CDR1 SEHNR, CDR2 FQNEAQ (reference sequence). CDR3 amino acids: CASSPERRTGGNGYTF. The CDR3 DNA follows: TGTGCCAGCAGCCCTGAGAGGCGTACAGGGGGTAATGGCTACACCTTC.

J is TRBJ2-1 and V is TRBV24-1, with 7 bases aligning to TRBD2. J gave up 8 bases and V 0 bases, and 6 bases lay outside the gene matches. The CDR3 sequence is 15 residues long. Germline V gene lookup returns CDR1 KGHDR and CDR2 SFDVKD. In nucleotides, the CDR3 is TGTGCCACCAGTGATTTGCGGGCGGGGGTCGATGAGCAGTTCTTC. Protein sequence: CATSDLRAGVDEQFF.

This clonotype was counted only a few times. CDR3 nucleotides: TGTGCCAGCAGTGGGCAGACAGGATACGAGCAGTACTTC. This codes for CASSGQTGYEQYF. V gene TRBV6-1 combines with J gene TRBJ2-7, with TRBD1 as a possible D gene (6 bases). V lost 4 bases, J lost 4 bases, and 11 bases lay in between. Germline V gene sequence: CDR1 MNHNS, CDR2 SASEGT. The CDR3 contains 13 residues.